Listed below are T cell receptor beta chains from one sample, sequenced in a study of CD8+ T cells in alopecia areata. TCRdb's copy holds only in-frame clones and misses some; the assay was immunoSEQ multiplex PCR. The sample has about 97,000 clones; roughly two fifths are singletons. The sequenced material came from CD4+ T cells sorted from blood. The receptors derive from a human donor with alopecia areata. Both conserved end residues are part of each CDR3. A D gene is named only where the DNA matches it firmly. Clone sizes are given selectively: once, few, many, or a class where the clone is expanded.

cdr3_nt,cdr3_aa,d_call,v_call,j_call,clone_size
TGTGCCAGCAGTTCCACCGATCTAGCGGGAGGGCCGGGCGAGCAGTACTTC,CASSSTDLAGGPGEQYF,TRBD2,TRBV27,TRBJ2-7,once
TGTGCCTGCAGACAGGGGAGGGAGACCCAGTACTTC,CACRQGRETQYF,TRBD1,TRBV30,TRBJ2-5,-
TGCGCCAGCAGCCTGTTTAGCGGGAGTATAGGGAATGAGCAGTTCTTC,CASSLFSGSIGNEQFF,TRBD2,TRBV4-1,TRBJ2-1,-
TGTGCCAGCTCATCCGACAGGGGGCGCAATGAGCAGTTCTTC,CASSSDRGRNEQFF,TRBD1,TRBV18,TRBJ2-1,many
TGTGCCAGCAGCACTCTAGGGGGGACGGAACTCTACGAGCAGTACTTC,CASSTLGGTELYEQYF,-,TRBV28,TRBJ2-7,-
TGTGCCAGCAGTTACACAGAGCTCTCCTACGAGCAGTACTTC,CASSYTELSYEQYF,-,TRBV6-5,TRBJ2-7,-
TGTGCCAGCAGCTTCACCCTGGACATTCAGTACTTC,CASSFTLDIQYF,-,TRBV11-2,TRBJ2-4,-
TGCGCCAGCAGCTTGGAATACAGGGGCGGCACAGATACGCAGTATTTT,CASSLEYRGGTDTQYF,TRBD1,TRBV5-1,TRBJ2-3,-
TGTGCCACCACACCAGCGGGACGGGAGACCCAGTACTTC,CATTPAGRETQYF,TRBD2,TRBV7-2,TRBJ2-5,-
TGTGCCAGCAGCGACCAAGATTGGAACGAGCAGTACTTC,CASSDQDWNEQYF,-,TRBV9,TRBJ2-7,once
TGTGCCAGCAACAAAGGAGGGAGAGGGGAATTATCTGGCTACACCTTC,CASNKGGRGELSGYTF,-,TRBV5-4,TRBJ1-2,-
TGTGCCTGGAGTGTCGCTAGCAATCAGCCCCAGCATTTT,CAWSVASNQPQHF,-,TRBV30,TRBJ1-5,-